These 5 T cell receptor beta chains were sequenced from one sample in a study of CD8+CD57+ T cells in acquired aplastic anemia. Patients picked for sequencing had shown CD8+CD57+ cell expansion detected by flow cytometry. The template for TCR beta VDJ and CDR3 sequence profiling was genomic DNA. MiXCR, run by TCRdb on the reads, gives a single entry per CDR3 protein. The sample contains some 160,000 distinct CDR3 sequences, roughly 43% of which appear only once. Sequencing was performed on sorted CD4+, CD8+, or CD8+CD57+ T cells (not recorded which) from PBMCs. The receptors stem from a human donor with aplastic anemia.

This clonotype was observed at least ten times. The V and J genes are TRBV6-1 and TRBJ2-6; D is ambiguous. Trimming stripped 9 bases from V and 0 bases from J, with 9 bases between. There are 14 residues in the CDR3. Germline CDR1 is MNHNS and CDR2 is SASEGT. DNA for the CDR3: TGTGCCAGTAGCAGCTTCTCTGGGGCCAACGTCCTGACTTTC. Translation: CASSSFSGANVLTF.

This clonotype was seen many times. The chain joins TRBV5-4 to TRBJ2-7, with D perhaps TRBD1 (5 bases). The CDR3 totals 16 residues. With 2 bases removed from V and 0 bases from J, the gap between germline ends came to 15 bases. Per the germline V gene, CDR1 is SGHNT and CDR2 is YYREEE (reference sequence). In nucleotides, the CDR3 is TGTGCCAGCAGCTTAAAGGACATACCCAGCTCCTACGAGCAGTACTTC. Encoded protein: CASSLKDIPSSYEQYF. Full variable domain (rest looked up from reference TRBV5-4 and TRBJ2-7): ETGVTQSPTHLIKTRGQQVTLRCSSQSGHNTVSWYQQALGQGPQFIFQYYREEENGRGNFPPRFSGLQFPNYSSELNVNALELDDSALYLCASSLKDIPSSYEQYFGPGTRLTVT.

The chain couples TRBV5-5 to TRBJ1-6, with D possibly being TRBD1 (5 bases). The V gene lost 0 bases and the J gene lost 11 bases, with 9 bases spanning the gap. This CDR3 has 13 amino acids. Germline values: CDR1 SGHKS, CDR2 YYEKEE (reference sequence). CDR3 sequence (DNA): TGTGCCAGCAGCTTGGACAGGTTAGCACCCCTCCACTTT. Translated: CASSLDRLAPLHF.

Concerning this clonotype: Because it lacks the conserved phenylalanine or tryptophan at the end, this CDR3 is likely a read error. It is unclear where the CDR3 begins or ends on the DNA, so no DNA is shown, and the CDR3 is as TCRdb lists it. This rearrangement joins TRBV20-1 to TRBJ1-6; TRBD1 reflects the table's D call only, with no check against the DNA. The CDR3 numbers 13 amino acids, ends counted. CDR1 and CDR2 from the germline V gene are DFQATT and SNEGSKA (reference sequence). This CDR3 reads CSARDPGNSPPHL.

This clonotype was recorded many times. V and J are TRBV7-9 and TRBJ1-6, with 7 bases that match TRBD1. The germline gives CDR1 SEHNR, CDR2 FQNEAQ (reference sequence). This CDR3 comprises 14 residues. The V segment lost 4 bases and the J segment 11 bases; nucleotides outside the gene matches: 8. Here the CDR3 reads CASSSGQLVTPLHF. In DNA form, the CDR3 reads TGTGCCAGCAGCTCGGGACAGTTAGTCACACCCCTCCACTTT.